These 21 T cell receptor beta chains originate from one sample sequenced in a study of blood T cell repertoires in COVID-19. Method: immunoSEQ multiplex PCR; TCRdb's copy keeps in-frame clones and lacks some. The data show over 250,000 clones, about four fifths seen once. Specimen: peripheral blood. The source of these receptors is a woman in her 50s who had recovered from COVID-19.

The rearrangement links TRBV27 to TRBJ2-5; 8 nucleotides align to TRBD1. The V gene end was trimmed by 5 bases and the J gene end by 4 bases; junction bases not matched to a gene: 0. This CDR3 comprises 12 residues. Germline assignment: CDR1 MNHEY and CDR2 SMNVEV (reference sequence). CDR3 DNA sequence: TGTGCCAGCAGTGGACAGGGAGAGACCCAGTACTTC. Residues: CASSGQGETQYF.

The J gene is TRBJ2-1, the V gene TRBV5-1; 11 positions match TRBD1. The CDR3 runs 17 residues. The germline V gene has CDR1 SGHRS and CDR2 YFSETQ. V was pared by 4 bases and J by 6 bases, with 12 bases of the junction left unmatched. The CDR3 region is CASSQGTGTGGRNEQFF. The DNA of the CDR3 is TGCGCCAGCAGCCAGGGGACCGGGACAGGGGGGCGCAATGAGCAGTTCTTC.

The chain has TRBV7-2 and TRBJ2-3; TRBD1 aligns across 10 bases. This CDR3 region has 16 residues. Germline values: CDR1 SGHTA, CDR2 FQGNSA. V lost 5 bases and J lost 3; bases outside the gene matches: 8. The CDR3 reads CASSTWTGGLTDTQYF. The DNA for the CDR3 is TGTGCCAGCAGCACATGGACAGGGGGACTGACAGATACGCAGTATTTT.

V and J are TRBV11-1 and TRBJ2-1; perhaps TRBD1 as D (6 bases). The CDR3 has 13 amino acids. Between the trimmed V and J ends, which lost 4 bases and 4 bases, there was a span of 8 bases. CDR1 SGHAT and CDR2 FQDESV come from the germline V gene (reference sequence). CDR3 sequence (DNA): TGTGCCAGCAGCTCGGACAGATACAATGAGCAGTTCTTC. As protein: CASSSDRYNEQFF.

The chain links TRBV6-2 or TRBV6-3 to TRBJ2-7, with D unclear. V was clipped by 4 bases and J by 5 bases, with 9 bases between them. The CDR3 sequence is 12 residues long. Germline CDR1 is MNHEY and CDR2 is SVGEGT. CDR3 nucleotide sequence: TGTGCCAGCAGTTTTATCCCCCACGAGCAGTACTTC. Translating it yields CASSFIPHEQYF.

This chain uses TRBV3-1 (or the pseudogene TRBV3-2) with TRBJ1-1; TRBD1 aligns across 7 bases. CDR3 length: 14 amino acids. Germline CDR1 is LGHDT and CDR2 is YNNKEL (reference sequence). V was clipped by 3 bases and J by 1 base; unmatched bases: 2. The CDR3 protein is CASSHRGKNTEAFF. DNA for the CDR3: TGTGCCAGCAGCCACAGGGGGAAGAACACTGAAGCTTTCTTT.

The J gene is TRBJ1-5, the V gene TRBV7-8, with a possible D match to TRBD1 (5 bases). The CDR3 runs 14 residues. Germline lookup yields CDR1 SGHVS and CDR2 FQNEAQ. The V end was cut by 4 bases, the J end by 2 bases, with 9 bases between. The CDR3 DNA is TGTGCCAGCAGCTCGACAGACCGCAATCAGCCCCAGCATTTT. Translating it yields CASSSTDRNQPQHF.

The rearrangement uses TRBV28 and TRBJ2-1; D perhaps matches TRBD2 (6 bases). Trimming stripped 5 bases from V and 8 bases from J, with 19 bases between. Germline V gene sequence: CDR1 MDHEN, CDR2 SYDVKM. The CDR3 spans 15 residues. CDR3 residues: CASSNDGGGRDEQFF. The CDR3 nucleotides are TGTGCCAGCAGTAACGATGGGGGAGGACGCGATGAGCAGTTCTTC.

CDR3 amino acids: CASSVKGGTGGFGETQYF. The CDR3 DNA is TGTGCCAGCAGCGTAAAGGGTGGGACAGGGGGCTTCGGGGAGACCCAGTACTTC. The genes are TRBV9 and TRBJ2-5; 12 nucleotides match TRBD1. Per the germline V gene, CDR1 is SGDLS and CDR2 is YYNGEE. The J segment lost 5 bases and the V segment lost 1 base, leaving 12 bases of the junction unmatched. The CDR3 has 18 residues.

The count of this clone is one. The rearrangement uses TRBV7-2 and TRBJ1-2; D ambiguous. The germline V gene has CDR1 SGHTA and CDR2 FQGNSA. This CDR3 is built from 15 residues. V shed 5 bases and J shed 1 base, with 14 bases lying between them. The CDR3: CASSRGPSHNYGYTF. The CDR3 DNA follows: TGTGCCAGCAGCCGTGGGCCTTCCCATAACTATGGCTACACCTTC.

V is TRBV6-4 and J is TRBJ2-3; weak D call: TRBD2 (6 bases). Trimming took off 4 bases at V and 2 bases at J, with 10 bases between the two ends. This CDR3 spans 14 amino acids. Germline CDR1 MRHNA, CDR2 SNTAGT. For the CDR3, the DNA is TGTGCCAGCAGTGCCAGGGACTTCACAGATACGCAGTATTTT. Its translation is CASSARDFTDTQYF.

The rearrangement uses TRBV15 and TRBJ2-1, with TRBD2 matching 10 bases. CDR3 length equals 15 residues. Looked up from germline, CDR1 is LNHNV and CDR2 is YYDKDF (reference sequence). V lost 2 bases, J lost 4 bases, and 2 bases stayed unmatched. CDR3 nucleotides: TGTGCCACCAGCAGACGAGCGGGAGGGTACAATGAGCAGTTCTTC. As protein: CATSRRAGGYNEQFF.

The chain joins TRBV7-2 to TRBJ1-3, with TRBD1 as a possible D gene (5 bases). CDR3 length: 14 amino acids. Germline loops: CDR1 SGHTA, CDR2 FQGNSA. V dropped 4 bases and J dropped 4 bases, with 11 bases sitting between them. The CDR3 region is CASSSPGGGNTIYF. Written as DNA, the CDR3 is TGTGCCAGCAGCTCCCCGGGGGGAGGAAACACCATATATTTT.

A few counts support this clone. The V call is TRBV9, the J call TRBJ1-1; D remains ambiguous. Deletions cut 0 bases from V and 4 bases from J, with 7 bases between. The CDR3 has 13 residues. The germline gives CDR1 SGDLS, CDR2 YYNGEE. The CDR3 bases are TGTGCCAGCAGCGTAGTGGCGGCCACTGAAGCTTTCTTT. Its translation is CASSVVAATEAFF.

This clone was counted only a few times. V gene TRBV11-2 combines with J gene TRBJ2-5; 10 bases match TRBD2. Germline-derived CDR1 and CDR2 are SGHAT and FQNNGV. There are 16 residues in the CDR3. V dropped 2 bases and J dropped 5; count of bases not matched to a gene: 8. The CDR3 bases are TGTGCCAGCAGCTTATCACTAGCGGGGAGGGGTGAGACCCAGTACTTC. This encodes CASSLSLAGRGETQYF.

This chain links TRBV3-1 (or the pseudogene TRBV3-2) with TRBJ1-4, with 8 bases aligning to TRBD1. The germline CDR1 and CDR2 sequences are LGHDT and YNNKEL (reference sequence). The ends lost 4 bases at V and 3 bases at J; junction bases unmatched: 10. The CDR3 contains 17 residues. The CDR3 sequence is CASSRGRGRGSNEKLFF. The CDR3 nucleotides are TGTGCCAGCAGCCGTGGCAGGGGGCGCGGGTCTAATGAAAAACTGTTTTTT.

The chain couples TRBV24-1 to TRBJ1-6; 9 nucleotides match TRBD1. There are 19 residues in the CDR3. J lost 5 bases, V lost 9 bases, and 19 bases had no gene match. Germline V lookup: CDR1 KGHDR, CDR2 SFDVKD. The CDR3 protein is CATRDRAAGRGKNNSPLHF. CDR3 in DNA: TGTGCCACCCGGGACAGGGCCGCTGGACGGGGCAAAAATAATTCACCCCTCCACTTT.

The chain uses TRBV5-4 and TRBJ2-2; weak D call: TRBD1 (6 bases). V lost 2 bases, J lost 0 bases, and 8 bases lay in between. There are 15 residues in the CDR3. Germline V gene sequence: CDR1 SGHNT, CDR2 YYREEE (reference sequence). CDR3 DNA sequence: TGTGCCAGCAGCTTCCGACAGGCGAACACCGGGGAGCTGTTTTTT. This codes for CASSFRQANTGELFF. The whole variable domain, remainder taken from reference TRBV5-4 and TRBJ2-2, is ETGVTQSPTHLIKTRGQQVTLRCSSQSGHNTVSWYQQALGQGPQFIFQYYREEENGRGNFPPRFSGLQFPNYSSELNVNALELDDSALYLCASSFRQANTGELFFGEGSRLTVL.

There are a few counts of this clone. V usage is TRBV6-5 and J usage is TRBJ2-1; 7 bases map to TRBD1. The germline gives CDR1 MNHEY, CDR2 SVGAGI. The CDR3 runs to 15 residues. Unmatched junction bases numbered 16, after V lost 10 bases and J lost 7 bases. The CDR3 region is CATTAIGQDDNEQFF. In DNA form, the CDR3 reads TGTGCCACCACGGCAATCGGACAGGACGATAATGAGCAGTTCTTC.

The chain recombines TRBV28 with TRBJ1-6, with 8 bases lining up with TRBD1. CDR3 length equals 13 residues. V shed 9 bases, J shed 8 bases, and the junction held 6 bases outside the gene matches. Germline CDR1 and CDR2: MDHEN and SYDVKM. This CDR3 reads CASLDRVDSPLHF. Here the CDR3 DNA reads TGTGCCAGTTTGGACAGGGTGGATTCACCCCTCCACTTT.

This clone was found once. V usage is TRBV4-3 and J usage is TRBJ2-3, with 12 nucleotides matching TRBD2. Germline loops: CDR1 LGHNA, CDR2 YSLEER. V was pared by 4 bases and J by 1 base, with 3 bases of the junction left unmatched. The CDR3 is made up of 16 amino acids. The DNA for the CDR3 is TGCGCCAGCAGCCCGCGACTAGCGGGGGGCACAGATACGCAGTATTTT. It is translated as CASSPRLAGGTDTQYF.